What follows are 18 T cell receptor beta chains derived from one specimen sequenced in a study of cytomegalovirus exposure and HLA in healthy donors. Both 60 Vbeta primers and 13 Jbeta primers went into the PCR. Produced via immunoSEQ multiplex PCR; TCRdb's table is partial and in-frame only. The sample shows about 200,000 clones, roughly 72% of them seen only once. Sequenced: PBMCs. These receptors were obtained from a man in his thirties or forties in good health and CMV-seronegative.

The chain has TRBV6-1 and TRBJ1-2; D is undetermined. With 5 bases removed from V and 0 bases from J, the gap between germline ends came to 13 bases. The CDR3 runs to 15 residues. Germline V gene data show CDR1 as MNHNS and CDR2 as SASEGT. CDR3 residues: CASSPRATANYGYTF. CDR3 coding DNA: TGTGCCAGCAGTCCGCGGGCCACAGCTAACTATGGCTACACCTTC.

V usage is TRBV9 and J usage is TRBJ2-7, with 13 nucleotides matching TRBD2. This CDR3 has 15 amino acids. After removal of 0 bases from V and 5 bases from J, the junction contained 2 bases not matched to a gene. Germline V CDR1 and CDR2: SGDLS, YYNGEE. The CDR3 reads CASSVDGTSGNEQYF. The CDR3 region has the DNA TGTGCCAGCAGCGTAGACGGGACTAGCGGGAACGAGCAGTACTTC.

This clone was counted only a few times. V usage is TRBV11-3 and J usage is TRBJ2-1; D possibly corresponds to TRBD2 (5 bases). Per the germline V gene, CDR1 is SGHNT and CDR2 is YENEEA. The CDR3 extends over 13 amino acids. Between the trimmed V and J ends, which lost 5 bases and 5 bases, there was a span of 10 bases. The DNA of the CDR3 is TGTGCCAGCAGCCCACCGACTAACAATGAGCAGTTCTTC. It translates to CASSPPTNNEQFF.

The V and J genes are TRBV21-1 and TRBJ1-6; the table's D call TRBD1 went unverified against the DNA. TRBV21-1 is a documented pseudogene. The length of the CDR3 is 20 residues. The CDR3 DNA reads TGTGCCAGCAGAAAAAGGCCGGGACAGAGTACCTATAATTTAAATTCACCCCTCCACTTT. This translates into CASRKRPGQSTYNLNSPLHF.

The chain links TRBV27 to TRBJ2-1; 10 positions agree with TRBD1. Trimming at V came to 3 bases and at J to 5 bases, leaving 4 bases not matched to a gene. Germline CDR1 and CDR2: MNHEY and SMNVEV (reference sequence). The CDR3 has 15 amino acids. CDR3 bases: TGTGCCAGCAGTTTTGGGGACAGGGGTCACAATGAGCAGTTCTTC. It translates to CASSFGDRGHNEQFF.

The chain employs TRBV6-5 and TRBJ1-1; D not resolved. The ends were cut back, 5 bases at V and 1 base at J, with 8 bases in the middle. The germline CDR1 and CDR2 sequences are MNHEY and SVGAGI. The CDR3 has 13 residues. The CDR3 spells CASSKQENTEAFF. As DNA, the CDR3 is TGTGCCAGCAGTAAACAAGAGAACACTGAAGCTTTCTTT.

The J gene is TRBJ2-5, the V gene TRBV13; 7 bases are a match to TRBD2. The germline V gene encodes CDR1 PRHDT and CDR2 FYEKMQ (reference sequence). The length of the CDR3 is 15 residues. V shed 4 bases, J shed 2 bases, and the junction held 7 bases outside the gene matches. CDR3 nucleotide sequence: TGTGCCAGCAGCTCCTGGACTAGGGCGCAAGAGACCCAGTACTTC. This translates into CASSSWTRAQETQYF. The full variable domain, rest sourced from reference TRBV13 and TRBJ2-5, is AAGVIQSPRHLIKEKRETATLKCYPIPRHDTVYWYQQGPGQDPQFLISFYEKMQSDKGSIPDRFSAQQFSDYHSELNMSSLELGDSALYFCASSSWTRAQETQYFGPGTRLLVL.

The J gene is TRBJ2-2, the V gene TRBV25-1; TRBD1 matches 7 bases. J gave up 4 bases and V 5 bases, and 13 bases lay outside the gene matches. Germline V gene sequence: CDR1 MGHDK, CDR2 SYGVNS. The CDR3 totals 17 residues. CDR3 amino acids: CASSTTTGEGFTGELFF. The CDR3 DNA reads TGTGCCAGCAGTACCACAACAGGGGAAGGGTTCACCGGGGAGCTGTTTTTT. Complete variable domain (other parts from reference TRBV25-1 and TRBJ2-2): EADIYQTPRYLVIGTGKKITLECSQTMGHDKMYWYQQDPGMELHLIHYSYGVNSTEKGDLSSESTVSRIRTEHFPLTLESARPSHTSQYLCASSTTTGEGFTGELFFGEGSRLTVL.

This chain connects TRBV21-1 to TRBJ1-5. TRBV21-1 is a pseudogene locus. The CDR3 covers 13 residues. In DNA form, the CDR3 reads TGTGCCAGCAGCAAAGCTATCGGGAAGCCCCAGCATTTT. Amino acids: CASSKAIGKPQHF.

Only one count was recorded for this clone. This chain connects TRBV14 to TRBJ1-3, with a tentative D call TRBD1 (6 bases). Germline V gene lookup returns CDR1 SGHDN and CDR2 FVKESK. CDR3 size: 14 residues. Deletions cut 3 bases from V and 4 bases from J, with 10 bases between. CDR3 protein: CASSHTGHGNTIYF. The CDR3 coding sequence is TGTGCCAGCAGCCACACAGGGCACGGAAACACCATATATTTT.

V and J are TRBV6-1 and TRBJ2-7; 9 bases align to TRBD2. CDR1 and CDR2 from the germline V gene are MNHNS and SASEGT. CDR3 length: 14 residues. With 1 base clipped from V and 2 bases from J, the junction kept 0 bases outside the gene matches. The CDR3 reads CASSEGGGAYEQYF. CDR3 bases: TGTGCCAGCAGTGAAGGCGGGGGGGCCTACGAGCAGTACTTC.

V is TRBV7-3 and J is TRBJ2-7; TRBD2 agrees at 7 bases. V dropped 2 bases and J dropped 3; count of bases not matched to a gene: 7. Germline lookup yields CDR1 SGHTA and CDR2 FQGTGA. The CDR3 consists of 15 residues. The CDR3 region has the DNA TGTGCCAGCAGCTTAGGGTTCGGGGGGTTCTACGAGCAGTACTTC. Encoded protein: CASSLGFGGFYEQYF.

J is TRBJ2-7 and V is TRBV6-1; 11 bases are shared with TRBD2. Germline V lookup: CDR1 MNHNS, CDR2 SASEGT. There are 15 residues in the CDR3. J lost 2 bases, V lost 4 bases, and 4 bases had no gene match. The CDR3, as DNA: TGTGCCAGCAGTGTGGGACTAGCGGCTACCTACGAGCAGTACTTC. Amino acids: CASSVGLAATYEQYF.

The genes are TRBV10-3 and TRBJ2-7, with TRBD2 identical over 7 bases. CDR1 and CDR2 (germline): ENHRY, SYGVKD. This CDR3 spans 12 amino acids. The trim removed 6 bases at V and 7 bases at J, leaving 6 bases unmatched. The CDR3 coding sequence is TGTGCCATCAGATCCGGACTAGGGGAGCAGTACTTC. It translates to CAIRSGLGEQYF.

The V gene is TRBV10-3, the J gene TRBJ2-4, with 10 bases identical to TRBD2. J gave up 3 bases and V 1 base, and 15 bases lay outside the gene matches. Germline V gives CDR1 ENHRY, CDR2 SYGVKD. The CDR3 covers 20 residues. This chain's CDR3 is CAISEFWASGSFVNKNIQYF. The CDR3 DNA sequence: TGTGCCATCAGTGAGTTTTGGGCTAGCGGGAGTTTTGTTAACAAAAACATTCAGTACTTC.

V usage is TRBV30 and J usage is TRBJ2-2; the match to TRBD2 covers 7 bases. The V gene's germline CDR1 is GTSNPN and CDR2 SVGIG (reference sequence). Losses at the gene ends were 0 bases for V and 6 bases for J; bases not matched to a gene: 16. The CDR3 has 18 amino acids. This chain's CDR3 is CAWSVLRGGGSSPGELFF. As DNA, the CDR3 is TGTGCCTGGAGTGTCCTCCGAGGCGGGGGATCCTCTCCCGGGGAGCTGTTTTTT.

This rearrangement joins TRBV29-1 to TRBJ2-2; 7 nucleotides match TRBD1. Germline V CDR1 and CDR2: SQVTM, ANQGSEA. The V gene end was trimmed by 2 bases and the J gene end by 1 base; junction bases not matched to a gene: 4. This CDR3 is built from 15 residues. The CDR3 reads CSVELTGQNTGELFF. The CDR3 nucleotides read TGCAGCGTTGAACTGACAGGGCAGAACACCGGGGAGCTGTTTTTT.

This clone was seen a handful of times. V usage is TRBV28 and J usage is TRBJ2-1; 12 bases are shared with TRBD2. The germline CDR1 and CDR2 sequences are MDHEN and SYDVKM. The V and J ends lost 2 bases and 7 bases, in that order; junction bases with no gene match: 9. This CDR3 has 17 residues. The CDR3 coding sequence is TGTGCCAGCAGTTTACTCCGACTAGCGGGAGTAGGAAATGAGCAGTTCTTC. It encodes CASSLLRLAGVGNEQFF. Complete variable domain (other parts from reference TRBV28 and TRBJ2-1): DVKVTQSSRYLVKRTGEKVFLECVQDMDHENMFWYRQDPGLGLRLIYFSYDVKMKEKGDIPEGYSVSREKKERFSLILESASTNQTSMYLCASSLLRLAGVGNEQFFGPGTRLTVL.